This TCR beta chain came from a study of blood T cell repertoires in COVID-19. Assay: immunoSEQ multiplex PCR; the TCRdb copy retains only in-frame clones and omits some. In the table there are about 72,000 clones, more than 75% of which are singletons. J was trimmed by 6 bases and V by 3 bases; bases with no gene match: 9. Germline CDR1 reads DFQATT; CDR2 reads SNEGSKA (reference sequence). This CDR3 is built from 14 residues. This clonotype was obtained from a human donor in a cohort sampled during active COVID-19. The chain recombines TRBV20-1 with TRBJ2-7; 9 bases are a match to TRBD1. The specimen was peripheral blood. CDR3 protein: CSASRDREIPEQYF. The CDR3 DNA reads as TGCAGTGCTAGTAGGGACAGGGAGATTCCCGAGCAGTACTTC.